This T cell receptor beta chain was recovered during a study of blood T cells in healthy people across ages. Notes on the study in general: The fall in TCR beta diversity per million T cells was roughly linear with age.

As concerns this clonotype: Its antigen is still unknown.

CDR3 size: 14 residues. Germline loops: CDR1 SGHAT, CDR2 FQNNGV. A second PCR of 7 to 11 cycles used a sample-barcoded 5' primer and a J-beta primer mix. CDR3-containing paired-end reads numbering at least 2.5 million came from each sample. MiXCR, applied by TCRdb to the 5' RACE reads, yields one record per CDR3 protein. Among about 640,000 distinct CDR3 sequences listed, about 54% were seen once. Per sample, extraction of total RNA gave at least 6 micrograms in every case. This clonotype was obtained from a man between 60 and 70 years old in good health. V and J are TRBV11-2 and TRBJ2-4; no firm D call. The J call is in doubt because the DNA end fits TRBJ2-5 better. Sequencing input: blood. The CDR3 reads CASSFGLPWGTQYF. The CDR3 DNA reads as TGTGCCAGCAGCTTCGGGCTGCCCTGGGGGACCCAGTACTTC.